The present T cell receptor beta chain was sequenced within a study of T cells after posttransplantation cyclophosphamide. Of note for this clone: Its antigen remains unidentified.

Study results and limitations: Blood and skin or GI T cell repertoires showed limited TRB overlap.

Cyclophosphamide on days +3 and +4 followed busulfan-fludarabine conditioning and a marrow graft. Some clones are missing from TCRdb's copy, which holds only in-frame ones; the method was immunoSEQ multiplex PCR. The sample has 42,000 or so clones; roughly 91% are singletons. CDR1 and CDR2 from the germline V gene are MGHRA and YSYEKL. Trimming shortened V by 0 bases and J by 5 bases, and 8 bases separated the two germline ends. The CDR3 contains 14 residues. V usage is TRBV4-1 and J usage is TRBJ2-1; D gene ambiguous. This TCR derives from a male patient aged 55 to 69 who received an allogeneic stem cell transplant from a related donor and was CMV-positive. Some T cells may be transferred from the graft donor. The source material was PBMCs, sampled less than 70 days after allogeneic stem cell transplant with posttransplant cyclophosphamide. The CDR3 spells CASSQDTENNEQFF. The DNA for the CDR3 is TGCGCCAGCAGCCAAGACACCGAGAACAATGAGCAGTTCTTC.